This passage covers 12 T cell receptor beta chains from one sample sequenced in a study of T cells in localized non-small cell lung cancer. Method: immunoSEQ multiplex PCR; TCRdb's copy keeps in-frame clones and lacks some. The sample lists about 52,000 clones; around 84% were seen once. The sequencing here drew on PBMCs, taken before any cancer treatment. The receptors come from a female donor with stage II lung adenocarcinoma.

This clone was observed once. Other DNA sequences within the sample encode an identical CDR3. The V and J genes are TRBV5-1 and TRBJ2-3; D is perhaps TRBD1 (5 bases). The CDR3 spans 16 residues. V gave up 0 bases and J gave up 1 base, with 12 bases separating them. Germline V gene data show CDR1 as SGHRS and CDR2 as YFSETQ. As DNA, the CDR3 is TGCGCCAGCAGCTTGGGGGGCACTTGGGGCACAGATACGCAGTATTTT. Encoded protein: CASSLGGTWGTDTQYF.

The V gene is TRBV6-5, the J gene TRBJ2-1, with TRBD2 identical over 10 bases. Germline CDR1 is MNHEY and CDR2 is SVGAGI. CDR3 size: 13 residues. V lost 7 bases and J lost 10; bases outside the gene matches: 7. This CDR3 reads CASTDPAGGEQFF. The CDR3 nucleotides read TGTGCCAGCACCGACCCAGCGGGGGGGGAGCAGTTCTTC.

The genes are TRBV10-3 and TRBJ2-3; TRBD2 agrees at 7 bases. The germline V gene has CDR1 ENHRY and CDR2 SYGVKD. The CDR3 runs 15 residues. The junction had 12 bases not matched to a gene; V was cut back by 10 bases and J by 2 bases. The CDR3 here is CATRSDSGDTDTQYF. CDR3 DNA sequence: TGTGCCACCCGTTCCGACAGCGGGGACACAGATACGCAGTATTTT.

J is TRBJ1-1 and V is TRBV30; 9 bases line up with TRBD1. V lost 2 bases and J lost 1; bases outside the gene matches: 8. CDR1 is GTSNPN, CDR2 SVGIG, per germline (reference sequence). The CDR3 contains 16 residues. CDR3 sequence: CAWSRTGARSNTEAFF. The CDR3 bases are TGTGCCTGGAGTCGGACAGGGGCGAGGTCGAACACTGAAGCTTTCTTT.

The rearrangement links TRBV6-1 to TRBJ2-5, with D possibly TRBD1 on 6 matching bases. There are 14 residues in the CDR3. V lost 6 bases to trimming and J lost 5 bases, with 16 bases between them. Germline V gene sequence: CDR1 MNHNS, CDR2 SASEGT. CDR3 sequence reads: CASRYDRIPETQYF. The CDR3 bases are TGTGCCAGCAGATACGACAGGATCCCGGAGACCCAGTACTTC.

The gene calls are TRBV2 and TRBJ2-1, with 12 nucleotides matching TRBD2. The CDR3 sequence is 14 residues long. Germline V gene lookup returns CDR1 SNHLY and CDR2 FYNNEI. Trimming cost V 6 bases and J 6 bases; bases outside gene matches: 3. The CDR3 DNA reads TGTGCCAGCAGATCTAGCGGGGGGGGCAATGAGCAGTTCTTC. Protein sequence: CASRSSGGGNEQFF.

CDR3 residues: CASSYSIGEYNEQFF. The CDR3 DNA reads TGTGCCAGCAGTTACTCTATAGGGGAGTACAATGAGCAGTTCTTC. The V and J genes are TRBV6-6 and TRBJ2-1, with D perhaps being TRBD1 or TRBD2 (5 bases each). Germline V CDR1 and CDR2: MNHNY, SVGAGI (reference sequence). The V and J ends lost 0 bases and 4 bases respectively, with 10 bases between them. The length of the CDR3 is 15 residues.

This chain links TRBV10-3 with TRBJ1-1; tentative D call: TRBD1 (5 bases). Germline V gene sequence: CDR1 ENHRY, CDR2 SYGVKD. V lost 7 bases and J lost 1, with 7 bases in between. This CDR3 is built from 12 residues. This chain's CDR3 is CAIKQGNTEAFF. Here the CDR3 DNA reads TGTGCCATCAAGCAGGGGAACACTGAAGCTTTCTTT.

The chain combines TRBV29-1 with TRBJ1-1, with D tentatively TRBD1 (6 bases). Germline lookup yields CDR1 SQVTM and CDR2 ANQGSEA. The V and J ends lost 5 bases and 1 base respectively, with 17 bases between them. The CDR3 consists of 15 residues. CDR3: CSVWDSGQPNTEAFF. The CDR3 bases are TGCAGCGTTTGGGATTCCGGACAGCCGAACACTGAAGCTTTCTTT.

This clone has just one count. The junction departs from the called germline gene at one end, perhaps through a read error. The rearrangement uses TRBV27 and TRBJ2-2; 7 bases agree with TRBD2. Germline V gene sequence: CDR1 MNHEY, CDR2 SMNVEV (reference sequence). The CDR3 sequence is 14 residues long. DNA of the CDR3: TGTGCCAGCAGTGTATCGGGCGGGAGAGGGGAGCTGTTTTTT. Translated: CASSVSGGRGELFF.

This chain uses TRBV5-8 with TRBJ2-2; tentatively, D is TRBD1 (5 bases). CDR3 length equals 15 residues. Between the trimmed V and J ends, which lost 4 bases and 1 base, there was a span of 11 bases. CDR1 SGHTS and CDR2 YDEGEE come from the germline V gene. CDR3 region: CASSVGVKNTGELFF. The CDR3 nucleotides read TGTGCCAGCAGCGTAGGGGTTAAGAACACCGGGGAGCTGTTTTTT.

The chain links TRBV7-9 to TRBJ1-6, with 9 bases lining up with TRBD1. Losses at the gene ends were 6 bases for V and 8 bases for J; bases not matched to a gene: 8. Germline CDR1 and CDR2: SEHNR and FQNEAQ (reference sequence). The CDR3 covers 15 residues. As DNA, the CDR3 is TGTGCCAGCAGTCGAGGGGACAGGGAATATTCACCCCTCCACTTT. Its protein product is CASSRGDREYSPLHF.